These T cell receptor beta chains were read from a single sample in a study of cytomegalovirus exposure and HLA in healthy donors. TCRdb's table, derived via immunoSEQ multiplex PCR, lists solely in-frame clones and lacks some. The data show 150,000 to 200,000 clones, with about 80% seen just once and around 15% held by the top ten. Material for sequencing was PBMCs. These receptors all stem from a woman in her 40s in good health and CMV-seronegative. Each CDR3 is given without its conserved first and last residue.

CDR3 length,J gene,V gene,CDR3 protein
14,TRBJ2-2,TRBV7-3,ASSLMGASSTGELF
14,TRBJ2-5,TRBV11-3,ASSPPGTASQATQY
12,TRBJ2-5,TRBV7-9,ASAGRGSQETQY
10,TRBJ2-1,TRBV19,ASSKQYNEQF
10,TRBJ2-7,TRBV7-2,ASSLVAGYQY
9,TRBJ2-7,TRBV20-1,SARGVYEQY
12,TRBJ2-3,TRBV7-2,ASSLRTGSTTQY
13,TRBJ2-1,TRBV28,ASSLWAGELNEQF
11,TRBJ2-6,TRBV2,ASSQTGANGLT
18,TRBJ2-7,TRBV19,ASSMTRRGERLAVPYEQY
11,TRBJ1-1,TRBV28,ASETGKRTEAF
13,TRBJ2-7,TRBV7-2,ASSQRTSGSYEQY
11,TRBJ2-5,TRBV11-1,ASSTTRQETQY
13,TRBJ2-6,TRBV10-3,ATRSLGAGANGLT
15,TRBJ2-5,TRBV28,ASSFWASGDSMETQY
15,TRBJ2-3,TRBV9,ASSGFLGATSTDTQY
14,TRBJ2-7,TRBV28,ASSIQLAGGTYEQY
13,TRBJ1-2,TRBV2,ASKFQTGQNYGYT
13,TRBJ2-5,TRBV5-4,ASSLEGGAWETQY
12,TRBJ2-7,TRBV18,ASSPRTGDYEQY
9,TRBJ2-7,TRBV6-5,ATAGVGEQY
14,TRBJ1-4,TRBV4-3,ASSQGATGFGEKLF
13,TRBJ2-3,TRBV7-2,ASSLAAGVTDTQY